This passage covers 12 T cell receptor beta chains from one sample sequenced in a study of identical twins. Via MiXCR, TCRdb re-called the 5' RACE reads, giving one row per CDR3 protein. The data hold about 300,000 distinct CDR3 sequences, with around 12% observed a single time. This same sample was also taken into another study, of yellow fever vaccine responses in identical twins.

The sequenced sample consisted of CD8+ T cells sorted from blood. Receptor source: a woman under 30 in good health.

This clonotype turned up a few times. V is TRBV28 and J is TRBJ1-2; D is unclear. The CDR3 loop spans 15 amino acids. Trimming cost V 2 bases and J 3 bases, with 13 bases left between them. CDR1 and CDR2 from the germline V gene are MDHEN and SYDVKM. Here the CDR3 reads CASSLSPRSHYGYTF. The CDR3 nucleotides read TGTGCCAGCAGTTTAAGTCCTCGGTCCCACTATGGCTACACCTTC.

The rearrangement uses TRBV7-6 and TRBJ2-1; D gene ambiguous. V lost 2 bases and J lost 7, with 3 bases in between. CDR1 and CDR2 from the germline V gene are SGHVS and FNYEAQ. The CDR3 has 11 residues. The chain's CDR3 is CASSLWNEQFF. For the CDR3, the DNA is TGTGCCAGCAGCTTATGGAATGAGCAGTTCTTC.

This clonotype has a handful of counts. This chain joins TRBV11-2 and TRBJ2-7; D might be TRBD1 or TRBD2, each matching 5 bases. The germline V and J ends were trimmed by 2 bases and 2 bases, with 16 bases remaining between them. The germline CDR1 and CDR2 sequences are SGHAT and FQNNGV. The CDR3 spans 16 residues. CDR3 region: CASSLSGPTGAYEQYF. CDR3 in DNA: TGTGCCAGCAGCTTATCGGGGCCAACTGGGGCCTACGAGCAGTACTTC.

This clonotype has just a few counts. This chain uses TRBV2 with TRBJ2-7; D perhaps matches TRBD2 (6 bases). V was cut by 8 bases and J by 2 bases, with 13 bases left in between. This CDR3 comprises 13 residues. Germline assignment: CDR1 SNHLY and CDR2 FYNNEI. The CDR3 spells CASVAGLAYEQYF. In DNA, the CDR3 is TGTGCCAGCGTCGCGGGACTTGCCTACGAGCAGTACTTC.

The chain joins TRBV11-2 to TRBJ2-1, with 12 nucleotides matching TRBD2. V shed 4 bases, J shed 2 bases, and the junction held 3 bases outside the gene matches. The CDR3 length is 16 residues. Germline V gives CDR1 SGHAT, CDR2 FQNNGV. The CDR3 protein is CASSSPSGGAYNEQFF. CDR3 DNA: TGTGCCAGCAGCTCCCCTAGCGGGGGGGCCTACAATGAGCAGTTCTTC.

CDR3 coding DNA: TGTGCCAGCAGCTTTAGACACAATGAGCAGTTCTTC. Translated, it gives CASSFRHNEQFF. The V and J genes are TRBV7-9 and TRBJ2-1; D unresolved. The CDR3 covers 12 residues. The V gene's germline CDR1 is SEHNR and CDR2 FQNEAQ (reference sequence). V lost 3 bases and J lost 5, with 5 bases in between.

In this sample, this clonotype turned up a few times. The chain is built from TRBV27 and TRBJ1-1; the D gene is possibly TRBD1 (5 bases). Germline V gene lookup returns CDR1 MNHEY and CDR2 SMNVEV (reference sequence). CDR3 length: 16 amino acids. The V end lost 6 bases, the J end lost 5 bases, and 22 bases lay between the germline ends. The CDR3 DNA is TGTGCCAGCAGGTCGAAGGCGGGGGGTCGGGGGACTGAAGCTTTCTTT. It encodes CASRSKAGGRGTEAFF.

This chain connects TRBV28 to TRBJ2-7; possibly TRBD1 for D (6 bases). The CDR3 length is 13 residues. Germline lookup yields CDR1 MDHEN and CDR2 SYDVKM. Between the trimmed V and J ends, which lost 6 bases and 6 bases, there was a span of 15 bases. The CDR3 nucleotides are TGTGCCAGCAGCTTCCGTTTGACAGGCGAGCAGTACTTC. It encodes CASSFRLTGEQYF.

This clonotype was seen a handful of times. V usage is TRBV10-2 and J usage is TRBJ2-2, with D possibly TRBD2 on 6 matching bases. The germline CDR1 and CDR2 sequences are WSHSY and SAAADI. Deletions cut 10 bases from V and 0 bases from J, with 12 bases between. This CDR3 is 14 amino acids long. The CDR3 loop reads CATILATNTGELFF. The CDR3 bases are TGCGCCACAATTCTAGCGACGAACACCGGGGAGCTGTTTTTT.

The V and J genes are TRBV5-5 and TRBJ2-2; the D gene is possibly TRBD1 (5 bases). V was pared by 0 bases and J by 8 bases, with 11 bases between. This CDR3 has 14 amino acids. Per the germline V gene, CDR1 is SGHKS and CDR2 is YYEKEE (reference sequence). The CDR3 region is CASSLAGKGGELFF. The CDR3 region has the DNA TGTGCCAGCAGCTTGGCCGGCAAGGGGGGGGAGCTGTTTTTT.

V and J are TRBV7-8 and TRBJ2-1; tentative D call: TRBD1 (6 bases). CDR1 and CDR2 (germline): SGHVS, FQNEAQ. With 1 base removed from V and 5 bases from J, the gap between germline ends came to 18 bases. The CDR3 length is 17 residues. The CDR3 DNA reads as TGTGCCAGCAGCTTAGAGCCCGGTCGGACAGCCAACAATGAGCAGTTCTTC. As protein: CASSLEPGRTANNEQFF.

This clonotype has just a few counts. The gene calls are TRBV6-2 or TRBV6-3 and TRBJ2-4; the match to TRBD1 covers 10 bases. Trimming removed 6 bases from V and 2 bases from J; junction bases left unmatched: 7. CDR3 size: 16 residues. CDR1 and CDR2 (germline): MNHEY, SVGEGT. The CDR3 DNA reads as TGTGCCAGCAGACTTGGACAGGGGGGGTCCAAAAACATTCAGTACTTC. Translation gives CASRLGQGGSKNIQYF.